What follows is one T cell receptor beta chain and its context. Its antigen remains unidentified. The entry originates in a study of shared clonotypes between healthy human individuals. General study points: Only blood underwent sampling, and tissue repertoires likely differ. Across subsets, estimated richness was generally greater for naive than for memory populations.

This CDR3 has 14 residues. The germline V and J ends were trimmed by 2 bases and 1 base, with 7 bases remaining between them. The germline V gene has CDR1 LNHNV and CDR2 YYDKDF (reference sequence). Donors were healthy HIV-negative adults without recently reported acute infections or vaccinations. Profiling relied on immunoSEQ multiplex PCR, and the TCRdb table lists in-frame clones only, not all of them. The repertoire consists of approximately 2,300,000 clones, with approximately 90% occurring once and the leading ten covering approximately 0.39%. The TCR was taken from a man between 18 and 29 years old in good health. Some clones in this sample may be carry-over from other donors' samples. The sample was naive CD4+ T cells from PBMCs. Regarding subset: CD45RA+ positively selected. The rearrangement joins TRBV15 to TRBJ2-3; D gene ambiguous. The CDR3 is CATSRPLRTDTQYF. The CDR3, as DNA: TGTGCCACCAGCAGACCACTCCGCACAGATACGCAGTATTTT.